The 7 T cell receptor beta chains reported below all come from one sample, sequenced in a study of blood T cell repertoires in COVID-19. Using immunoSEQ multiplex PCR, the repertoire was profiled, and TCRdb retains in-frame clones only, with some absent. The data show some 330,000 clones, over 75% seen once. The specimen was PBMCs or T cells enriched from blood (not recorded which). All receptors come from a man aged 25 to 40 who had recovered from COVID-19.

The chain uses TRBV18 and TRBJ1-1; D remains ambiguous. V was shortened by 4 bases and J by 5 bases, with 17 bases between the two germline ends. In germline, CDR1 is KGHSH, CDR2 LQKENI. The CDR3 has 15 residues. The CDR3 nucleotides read TGTGCCAGCTCACTTTCGGGCCCCCCGGGGACTGAAGCTTTCTTT. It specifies CASSLSGPPGTEAFF.

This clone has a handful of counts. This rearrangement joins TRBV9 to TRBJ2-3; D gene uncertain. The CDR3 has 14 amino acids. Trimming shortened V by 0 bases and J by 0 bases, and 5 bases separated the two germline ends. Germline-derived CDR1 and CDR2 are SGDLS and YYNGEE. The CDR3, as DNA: TGTGCCAGCAGCGTAGCGGTTAGCACAGATACGCAGTATTTT. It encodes CASSVAVSTDTQYF. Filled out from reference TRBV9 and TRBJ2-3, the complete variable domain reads DSGVTQTPKHLITATGQRVTLRCSPRSGDLSVYWYQQSLDQGLQFLIQYYNGEERAKGNILERFSAQQFPDLHSELNLSSLELGDSALYFCASSVAVSTDTQYFGPGTRLTVL.

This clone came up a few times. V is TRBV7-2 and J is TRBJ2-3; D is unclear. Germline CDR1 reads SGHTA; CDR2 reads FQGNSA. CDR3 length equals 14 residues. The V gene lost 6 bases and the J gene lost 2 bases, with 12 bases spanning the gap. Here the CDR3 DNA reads TGTGCCAGCAGGATCCGCGGCTACACAGATACGCAGTATTTT. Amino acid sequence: CASRIRGYTDTQYF.

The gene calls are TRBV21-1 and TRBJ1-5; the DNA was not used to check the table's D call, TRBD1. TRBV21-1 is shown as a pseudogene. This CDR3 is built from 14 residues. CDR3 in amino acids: CASNSTGEVQPQHF. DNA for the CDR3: TGTGCCAGCAACTCGACAGGGGAGGTTCAGCCCCAGCATTTT.

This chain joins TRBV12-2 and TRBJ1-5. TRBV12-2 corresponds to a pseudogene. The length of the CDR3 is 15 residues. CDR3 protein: CASRPGSRDNQPQHF. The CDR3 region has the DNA TGTGCAAGTCGCCCGGGGTCACGGGACAATCAGCCCCAGCATTTT.

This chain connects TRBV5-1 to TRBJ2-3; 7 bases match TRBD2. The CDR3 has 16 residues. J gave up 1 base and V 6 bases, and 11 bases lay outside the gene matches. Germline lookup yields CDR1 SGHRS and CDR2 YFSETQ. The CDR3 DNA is TGCGCCAGCACCCAAGCTAGCGGCGCCGGCACAGATACGCAGTATTTT. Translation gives CASTQASGAGTDTQYF.

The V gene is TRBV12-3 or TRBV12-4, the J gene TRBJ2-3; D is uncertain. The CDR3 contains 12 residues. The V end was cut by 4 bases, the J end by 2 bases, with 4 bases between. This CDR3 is CASSSNTDTQYF. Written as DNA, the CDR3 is TGTGCCAGCAGTTCCAACACAGATACGCAGTATTTT.